The 22 T cell receptor beta chains reported below all come from one sample, sequenced in a study of blood T cells in healthy people across ages. A second PCR, run for about 7 to 11 cycles, used a sample-barcoded 5' primer plus a J-beta primer mix. In TCRdb, the 5' RACE reads were re-called with MiXCR into one record per CDR3 protein. This table has about 1.8 million distinct CDR3 sequences, approximately 50% appearing once. Sequenced sample: blood. The receptor source for this set is a woman in her thirties or forties in good health.

The gene calls are TRBV12-3 or TRBV12-4 and TRBJ1-2; 8 nucleotides line up with TRBD1. CDR3 length equals 16 residues. The junction had 11 bases not matched to a gene; V was cut back by 4 bases and J by 4 bases. This CDR3 is CASSWKLTGAPYGYTF. The CDR3 nucleotides read TGTGCCAGCAGTTGGAAGTTGACAGGGGCCCCCTATGGCTACACCTTC.

This clonotype came up a few times. CDR3 DNA: TGCGCCAGCAAACAGGTTGGCACAGATACGCAGTATTTT. This gives the protein CASKQVGTDTQYF. The rearrangement joins TRBV4-3 to TRBJ2-3; weak D call: TRBD1 (5 bases). The V and J ends lost 7 bases and 1 base respectively, with 9 bases between them. The V gene's germline CDR1 is LGHNA and CDR2 YSLEER. The CDR3 loop spans 13 amino acids.

The V and J genes are TRBV7-2 and TRBJ1-4; the D gene is possibly TRBD1 (5 bases). CDR3 size: 15 residues. Germline CDR1 and CDR2: SGHTA and FQGNSA. V gave up 6 bases and J gave up 5 bases, with 16 bases separating them. CDR3 bases: TGTGCCAGCAGTTTGTTCCGAGGGGAGAATGAAAAACTGTTTTTT. It is translated as CASSLFRGENEKLFF.

The chain employs TRBV7-9 and TRBJ2-5; the D is unclear. Germline V lookup: CDR1 SEHNR, CDR2 FQNEAQ (reference sequence). Trimming pared 2 bases from V and 4 bases from J, leaving 8 bases between. The CDR3 covers 13 residues. In nucleotides, the CDR3 is TGTGCCAGCAGCTTAATCTCGTTAGAGACCCAGTACTTC. It yields the protein CASSLISLETQYF.

This sequence joins TRBV18 and TRBJ1-5; TRBD1 matches at 10 bases. The germline gives CDR1 KGHSH, CDR2 LQKENI. The trim removed 3 bases at V and 5 bases at J, leaving 4 bases unmatched. CDR3 length equals 15 residues. The CDR3: CASSPTGTGDQPQHF. CDR3 DNA sequence: TGTGCCAGCTCACCTACCGGGACAGGGGATCAGCCCCAGCATTTT.

The rearrangement links TRBV19 to TRBJ2-3; TRBD2 matches 10 bases. Looked up from germline, CDR1 is LNHDA and CDR2 is SQIVND (reference sequence). The CDR3 runs to 13 residues. V was clipped by 7 bases and J by 3 bases; unmatched bases: 1. CDR3 region: CASNSGRTDTQYF. CDR3 coding DNA: TGTGCCAGTAATAGCGGGAGGACAGATACGCAGTATTTT.

The rearrangement joins TRBV20-1 to TRBJ1-3, with D perhaps TRBD1 (5 bases). V was clipped by 1 base and J by 1 base, with 14 bases between them. Germline V gene lookup returns CDR1 DFQATT and CDR2 SNEGSKA (reference sequence). The CDR3 has 16 residues. The CDR3 spells CSARVVGRASGNTIYF. DNA for the CDR3: TGCAGTGCTAGAGTGGTAGGCAGGGCTTCTGGAAACACCATATATTTT.

The rearrangement uses TRBV27 and TRBJ2-1; 9 bases align to TRBD1. V trimming: 3 bases; J trimming: 7 bases; junction bases outside the gene matches: 4. Germline V gene lookup returns CDR1 MNHEY and CDR2 SMNVEV (reference sequence). The CDR3 contains 14 residues. CDR3 in amino acids: CASSLDRGKNEQFF. CDR3 nucleotide sequence: TGTGCCAGCAGTTTGGACAGGGGAAAGAATGAGCAGTTCTTC.

The table lists this clonotype with many counts. The V and J genes are TRBV7-2 and TRBJ2-5; 8 bases are a match to TRBD1. CDR1 SGHTA and CDR2 FQGNSA come from the germline V gene. The CDR3 has 13 amino acids. V gave up 6 bases and J gave up 5 bases; unmatched junction bases: 5. CDR3: CASSHDRGETQYF. In DNA, the CDR3 is TGTGCCAGCAGTCACGACAGGGGTGAGACCCAGTACTTC.

This clonotype has only a few counts. This chain joins TRBV7-9 and TRBJ2-4; 9 positions match TRBD1. The end of the DNA is better explained by TRBJ2-7, so the J call may be wrong. Germline CDR1 and CDR2: SEHNR and FQNEAQ (reference sequence). The CDR3 has 14 residues. CDR3 loop: CASSFTGQGHEQYF. The DNA of the CDR3 is TGTGCCAGCAGCTTTACGGGACAGGGACACGAGCAGTACTTC.

The table lists this clonotype with a count of one. The rearrangement joins TRBV2 to TRBJ2-1; 8 positions match TRBD2. The J call may be incorrect, as the DNA end agrees better with TRBJ2-7. This CDR3 comprises 17 residues. Germline V gene sequence: CDR1 SNHLY, CDR2 FYNNEI. The CDR3 sequence: CASSEVGTRSSYNEQYF. CDR3 bases: TGTGCCAGCAGTGAAGTCGGGACTAGGAGCTCCTACAATGAGCAGTACTTC.

The chain is built from TRBV12-3 or TRBV12-4 and TRBJ1-6; D is undetermined. The CDR3 spans 14 residues. Between the trimmed V and J ends, which lost 3 bases and 4 bases, there was a span of 7 bases. CDR3 DNA: TGTGCCAGCAGTTTGAACAGATATAATTCACCCCTCCACTTT. Protein product: CASSLNRYNSPLHF.

J is TRBJ2-1 and V is TRBV6-2 or TRBV6-3; 8 positions match TRBD1. The length of the CDR3 is 15 residues. Germline CDR1 MNHEY, CDR2 SVGEGT. V shed 6 bases and J 1 base; nucleotides not matched to a gene: 5. The CDR3 reads CASRNQGASYNEQFF. The DNA of the CDR3 is TGTGCCAGCAGAAACCAGGGGGCTTCCTACAATGAGCAGTTCTTC.

The V and J genes are TRBV20-1 and TRBJ1-1; D perhaps matches TRBD1 (5 bases). CDR3 length: 13 amino acids. The germline gives CDR1 DFQATT, CDR2 SNEGSKA (reference sequence). V was shortened by 2 bases and J by 6 bases, with 13 bases between the two germline ends. The CDR3 sequence is CSARPRVLAEAFF. The CDR3 nucleotides are TGCAGTGCTAGACCCAGGGTGCTCGCTGAAGCTTTCTTT.

The chain employs TRBV24-1 and TRBJ1-2; possibly TRBD1 for D (6 bases). Germline V gives CDR1 KGHDR, CDR2 SFDVKD. This CDR3 spans 14 amino acids. Trimming removed 4 bases at V and 3 bases at J, with 11 bases between. CDR3 coding DNA: TGTGCCACCAGTGACATGGACAGTGACTATGGCTACACCTTC. This translates into CATSDMDSDYGYTF.

This rearrangement joins TRBV28 to TRBJ1-2; no definite D call. Trimming took off 4 bases at V and 7 bases at J, with 25 bases between the two ends. The CDR3 extends over 17 amino acids. The germline CDR1 and CDR2 sequences are MDHEN and SYDVKM. The CDR3 coding sequence is TGTGCCAGCAGTTCTATATCCGCCGGTAAGAGGTTCGGTGGCTACACCTTC. Translation: CASSSISAGKRFGGYTF.

The rearrangement uses TRBV5-1 and TRBJ2-3, with 8 bases lining up with TRBD2. This CDR3 is 14 amino acids long. Germline lookup yields CDR1 SGHRS and CDR2 YFSETQ. The V gene end was trimmed by 4 bases and the J gene end by 6 bases; junction bases not matched to a gene: 7. Here the CDR3 reads CASSHSGVFDTQYF. CDR3 sequence (DNA): TGCGCCAGCAGCCATAGCGGGGTCTTCGATACGCAGTATTTT. Drawing the rest from reference TRBV5-1 and TRBJ2-3, the complete variable domain is KAGVTQTPRYLIKTRGQQVTLSCSPISGHRSVSWYQQTPGQGLQFLFEYFSETQRNKGNFPGRFSGRQFSNSRSEMNVSTLELGDSALYLCASSHSGVFDTQYFGPGTRLTVL.

This clonotype was counted only a few times. The chain has TRBV20-1 and TRBJ1-2; no firm D call. Germline-derived CDR1 and CDR2 are DFQATT and SNEGSKA (reference sequence). Trimming stripped 3 bases from V and 10 bases from J, with 9 bases between. The CDR3 spans 10 residues. The DNA of the CDR3 is TGCAGTGCTAGTGATGACGACTACACCTTC. It encodes CSASDDDYTF.

This clonotype has only a few counts. The chain carries TRBV12-3 or TRBV12-4 and TRBJ2-1; 11 nucleotides align to TRBD2. The CDR3 runs to 15 residues. The junction had 2 bases not matched to a gene; V was cut back by 2 bases and J by 5 bases. The CDR3 reads CASSLLAGGDNEQFF. The CDR3 DNA sequence: TGTGCCAGCAGTTTACTAGCGGGGGGAGACAATGAGCAGTTCTTC.

The rearrangement uses TRBV14 and TRBJ2-1; the D gene is possibly TRBD1 (6 bases). Between the trimmed V and J ends, which lost 0 bases and 8 bases, there was a span of 11 bases. This CDR3 is 14 amino acids long. Per the germline V gene, CDR1 is SGHDN and CDR2 is FVKESK. This CDR3 is CASSQDQGKDEQFF. CDR3 bases: TGTGCCAGCAGCCAAGATCAGGGGAAGGATGAGCAGTTCTTC.

This chain connects TRBV5-1 to TRBJ2-7; TRBD1 might be the D (5 bases). This CDR3 comprises 15 residues. Trimming removed 0 bases at V and 5 bases at J, with 15 bases between. CDR1 and CDR2 from the germline V gene are SGHRS and YFSETQ. The CDR3 DNA reads TGCGCCAGCAGCTTGGAAGTCACCCCAGGGAACGAGCAGTACTTC. It specifies CASSLEVTPGNEQYF.

CDR3 nucleotide sequence: TGTGCCAGCAGCCAACCCGGGACCGCGAGGAATTCACCCCTCCACTTT. This gives the protein CASSQPGTARNSPLHF. The rearrangement links TRBV7-2 to TRBJ1-6, with D maybe TRBD1 (5 bases). V gave up 5 bases and J gave up 7 bases, with 18 bases separating them. Per germline, CDR1 SGHTA and CDR2 FQGNSA. This CDR3 is 16 amino acids long.